Included here is one T cell receptor beta chain sequence, with context. Germline trimming cut 5 bases from V and 3 bases from J; bases unmatched to any gene: 3. The CDR3 has 16 amino acids. Germline loops: CDR1 SGHAT, CDR2 FQDESV (reference sequence). The data were taken from a study of blood T cells in healthy people across ages. It was with a sample-barcoded 5' primer and a J-beta primer mix that a second PCR of roughly 7 to 12 cycles was run. Unique molecular identifiers of 12 random nucleotides labeled each cDNA. TCRdb ran MiXCR on the 5' RACE reads and lists one entry per CDR3 protein. The sample records about 1.4 million distinct CDR3 sequences, 55% to 75% being singletons.

Sample: blood. The V and J genes are TRBV11-1 and TRBJ2-6; 11 positions match TRBD1. The source of this sequence is a man in his late teens or twenties in good health. The CDR3 coding sequence is TGTGCCAGCAGCCTGGACAGGGGGCTTGGGGCCAACGTCCTGACTTTC. Amino acids: CASSLDRGLGANVLTF.